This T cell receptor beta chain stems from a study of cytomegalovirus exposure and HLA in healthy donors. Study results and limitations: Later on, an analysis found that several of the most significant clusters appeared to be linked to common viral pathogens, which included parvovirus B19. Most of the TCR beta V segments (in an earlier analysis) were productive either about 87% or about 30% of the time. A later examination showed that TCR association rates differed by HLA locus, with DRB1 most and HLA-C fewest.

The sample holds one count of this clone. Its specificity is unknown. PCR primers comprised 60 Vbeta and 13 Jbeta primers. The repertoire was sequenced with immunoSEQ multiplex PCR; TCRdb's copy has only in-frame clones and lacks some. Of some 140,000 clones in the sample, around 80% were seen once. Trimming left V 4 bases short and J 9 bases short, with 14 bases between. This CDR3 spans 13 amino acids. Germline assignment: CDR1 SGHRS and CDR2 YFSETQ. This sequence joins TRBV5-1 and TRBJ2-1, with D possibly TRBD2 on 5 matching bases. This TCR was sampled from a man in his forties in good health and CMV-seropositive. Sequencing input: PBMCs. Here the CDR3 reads CASSGPGGSEQFF. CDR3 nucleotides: TGCGCCAGCAGCGGGCCGGGTGGGAGTGAGCAGTTCTTC.